This T cell receptor beta chain was found in a study of blood T cells in healthy people across ages. Sample-barcoded 5' priming and a J-beta primer mix drove a second PCR of about 6 to 12 cycles. TCRdb passed the 5' RACE reads through MiXCR, listing each CDR3 protein once. Among hundreds of thousands of distinct CDR3 sequences listed, approximately 49% were seen once. The receptor was derived from a woman aged 55 to 70 in good health. Sequencing was performed on blood.

The CDR3 nucleotides read TGTGCCAGCAGTTTCTTGACTAGCGGGAGGTTTTACGAGCAGTACTTC. This sequence encodes CASSFLTSGRFYEQYF. The chain combines TRBV28 with TRBJ2-7, with TRBD2 matching over 13 bases. After removal of 3 bases from V and 4 bases from J, the junction contained 6 bases not matched to a gene. Looked up from germline, CDR1 is MDHEN and CDR2 is SYDVKM. The length of the CDR3 is 16 residues. The variable domain in full, with the rest retrieved from reference TRBV28 and TRBJ2-7, is DVKVTQSSRYLVKRTGEKVFLECVQDMDHENMFWYRQDPGLGLRLIYFSYDVKMKEKGDIPEGYSVSREKKERFSLILESASTNQTSMYLCASSFLTSGRFYEQYFGPGTRLTVT.